The clone carrying this TCR beta chain was observed a handful of times. One entry per CDR3 protein, called by TCRdb with MiXCR from the RT-PCR reads. The sample has hundreds of thousands of distinct CDR3 sequences, 13% seen once. This entry belongs to a study of response to subunit inactivated influenza vaccine. This CDR3 is built from 15 residues. Trimming removed 0 bases at V and 1 base at J, with 11 bases between. Germline CDR1 reads DFQATT; CDR2 reads SNEGSKA (reference sequence). The clonotype was recovered from a man in his forties or fifties who received an inactivated influenza vaccine. V gene TRBV20-1 combines with J gene TRBJ2-3; the D gene is possibly TRBD1 (5 bases). This sample comprised PBMCs from blood, obtained about 40 days after vaccination. The CDR3: CSARDRVVGTDTQYF. Written as DNA, the CDR3 is TGCAGTGCTAGAGACAGGGTAGTAGGCACAGATACGCAGTATTTT.